This T cell receptor beta chain was recorded in a study of response to subunit inactivated influenza vaccine. TCRdb re-analysed the RT-PCR reads in MiXCR, keeping a single row per CDR3 protein. The sample includes under 850,000 distinct CDR3 sequences, approximately 17% of them seen just once. The V and J ends lost 0 bases and 0 bases respectively, with 10 bases between them. Looked up from germline, CDR1 is LGHNT and CDR2 is FRNRAP. The CDR3 is 16 amino acids. The sequencing here drew on PBMCs from blood, taken 4 to 6 days after vaccination. The clonotype originates from a middle-aged man who received an inactivated influenza vaccine. The rearrangement links TRBV12-5 to TRBJ2-3, with D possibly matching TRBD2 (5 bases). CDR3 bases: TGTGCTAGTGGTTTGGTACTAGGAACTAGCACAGATACGCAGTATTTT. This translates into CASGLVLGTSTDTQYF.